This T cell receptor beta chain originates from a study of regulatory T cells in long-lasting Graves disease. Study summary: Patients with new Graves' disease had used antithyroid drugs below 3 months. Study-wide findings and caveats: Not thyroid tissue but only peripheral blood was studied. Sharing of public clonotypes was greater in persistent patients (about 2,700) than in new patients (roughly 880).

This clonotype was seen repeatedly, ten times or more. Its target is not known. The TCR beta library used iRepertoire HTBI primers with Arm-PCR amplification of CDR3. TCRdb processed the multiplex PCR reads anew with MiXCR; each CDR3 protein has one entry. The repertoire consists of around 450,000 distinct CDR3 sequences, with about 16% occurring once and the leading ten covering 9% to 15%. The time point was: newly diagnosed GD, antithyroid drugs for less than 3 months. Following extraction of RNA from PBMCs, that RNA was used to make the TCR library. V lost 4 bases and J lost 8, with 8 bases in between. This CDR3 region has 12 residues. The V gene's germline CDR1 is SGHAT and CDR2 FQDESV (reference sequence). These data were also reused for a study on T cells in Graves' hyperthyroidism and ophthalmopathy. As that study records: The model made its ophthalmopathy prediction, and onset followed a median around 6.5 months later.

This sequence was found in a man aged 35 to 55 with Graves disease. V gene TRBV11-1 combines with J gene TRBJ1-4; no clear D. The sample here was peripheral blood mononuclear cells (PBMCs), taken at new diagnosis, from a patient treated with antithyroid drugs. The CDR3: CASSSPTEKLFF. The CDR3, as DNA: TGTGCCAGCAGCTCACCTACCGAAAAACTGTTTTTT.